A selection of T cell receptor beta chains follows, all from one sample in a study of preoperative IRX-2 immunotherapy in early breast cancer. Profiling relied on immunoSEQ multiplex PCR, and the TCRdb table lists in-frame clones only, not all of them. The data hold about 33,000 clones, with under 90% observed a single time. The material was tumor tissue, obtained after IRX-2 immunotherapy. These receptors were taken from a human donor with breast cancer. Each CDR3 is given with its conserved first and last residue. Each record gives: J gene, D gene, clone size, V gene, CDR3 DNA, CDR3 protein. The D gene is left open where the match is weak. Size is stated for part of the rows, as once, few or many counts, or as a class when the clone is expanded.

TRBJ1-6	TRBD1	.	TRBV6-8	TGTGCCAGCAGCCCCGGGACAGGGAGTGGAGGGACCCTCCACTTT	CASSPGTGSGGTLHF
TRBJ1-2	.	.	TRBV4-1	TGCGCCAGCAGCCAGACACATGGTGGTAACTATGGCTACACCTTC	CASSQTHGGNYGYTF
TRBJ2-4	TRBD1	.	TRBV6-8	TGTGCCAGCAGCGACATGGGGGGACAGGGTAGGAACATTCAGTACTTC	CASSDMGGQGRNIQYF
TRBJ2-2	TRBD1	once	TRBV11-3	TGTGCCAGCAGCCCCCGGACAGGGTCGATCCGTAGTGCCCCCACCGGGGAGCTGTTTTTT	CASSPRTGSIRSAPTGELFF
TRBJ2-5	.	.	TRBV11-3	TGTGCCAGCAGCTTAGTTGTCAGGGAAGAGACCCAGTACTTC	CASSLVVREETQYF
TRBJ1-2	.	.	TRBV5-1	TGCGCCAGCACAAAGGCTCGGGGGGGCTATGGCTACACCTTC	CASTKARGGYGYTF
TRBJ1-1	.	once	TRBV7-7	TGTGCCAGCAGCTTAGTACAGGTGGGCACTGAAGCTTTCTTT	CASSLVQVGTEAFF
TRBJ1-2	.	.	TRBV30	TGTGCCTGGAGTAATAACTATGGCTACACCTTC	CAWSNNYGYTF
TRBJ2-2	.	.	TRBV29-1	TGCAGCGCTGTCTGGAGGGGGCGCACCGGGGAGCTGTTTTTT	CSAVWRGRTGELFF
TRBJ2-1	.	.	TRBV6-8	TGTGCCAGCAATGATTGGGGCTATGAGCAGTTCTTC	CASNDWGYEQFF
TRBJ2-3	.	.	TRBV19	TGTGCCACCCGGGATATCACAGATACGCAGTATTTT	CATRDITDTQYF
TRBJ2-7	.	.	TRBV11-3	TGTGCCAGCAGCTTACAACCGCCGGGACTCCTATTAAACTACGAGCAGTACTTC	CASSLQPPGLLLNYEQYF
TRBJ2-5	.	.	TRBV6-8	TGTGCCAGCAGTTACGGGACGGTTCAAGAGACCCAGTACTTC	CASSYGTVQETQYF
TRBJ1-6	TRBD1	.	TRBV6-8	TGTGCCAGCGGGACAGGCGGTGAAGCTTCACCCCTCCACTTT	CASGTGGEASPLHF
TRBJ1-1	TRBD1	.	TRBV6-8	TGTGCCAGCAGAATGGGACAGGGGAACACTGAAGCTTTCTTT	CASRMGQGNTEAFF
TRBJ1-2	.	.	TRBV5-1	TGCGCCAGCAGCTTGGGAGACAGGTCGTATGGCTACACCTTC	CASSLGDRSYGYTF
TRBJ1-1	.	.	TRBV6-8	TGTGCCAGCACCCAGCCAGGGGCGGGACGCCGAAACACTGAAGCTTTCTTT	CASTQPGAGRRNTEAFF
TRBJ1-4	.	.	TRBV12-2	TGTGCCACCCTGCGTGGGACAGGGGTTGAAAAACTGTTTTTT	CATLRGTGVEKLFF
TRBJ2-2	TRBD1	.	TRBV6-8	TGTGCCAGCAGTAGGACAGGGTGGGGGAACACCGGGGAGCTGTTTTTT	CASSRTGWGNTGELFF
TRBJ1-1	TRBD1	.	TRBV11-3	TGTGCCAGCAGCTCAAACAGGGGTTTCGGCATTGGCGCTGAAGCTTTCTTT	CASSSNRGFGIGAEAFF
TRBJ1-6	.	once	TRBV9	TGTGCCAGTAAGTCTGGCGAGGATTCACCCCTCCACTTT	CASKSGEDSPLHF
TRBJ1-1	.	.	TRBV6-8	TGTGCCAGCAGAACAGGGATCACTGAAGCTTTCTTT	CASRTGITEAFF
TRBJ1-2	.	.	TRBV7-1	TGTGCCAGCAGCTCGGGACCAAACTATGGCTACACCTTC	CASSSGPNYGYTF
TRBJ1-4	.	.	TRBV30	TGTGCCTGGAGTGGCCCCAATAATGAAAAACTGTTTTTT	CAWSGPNNEKLFF
TRBJ2-7	.	.	TRBV4-1	TGCGCCAGCAGCCAAGGGAGGGGTTCATCCTACGAGCAGTACTTC	CASSQGRGSSYEQYF
TRBJ1-5	.	.	TRBV6-8	TGTGCCAGCAGCCCCGGAGGGGGAGTAAATCAGCCCCAGCATTTT	CASSPGGGVNQPQHF